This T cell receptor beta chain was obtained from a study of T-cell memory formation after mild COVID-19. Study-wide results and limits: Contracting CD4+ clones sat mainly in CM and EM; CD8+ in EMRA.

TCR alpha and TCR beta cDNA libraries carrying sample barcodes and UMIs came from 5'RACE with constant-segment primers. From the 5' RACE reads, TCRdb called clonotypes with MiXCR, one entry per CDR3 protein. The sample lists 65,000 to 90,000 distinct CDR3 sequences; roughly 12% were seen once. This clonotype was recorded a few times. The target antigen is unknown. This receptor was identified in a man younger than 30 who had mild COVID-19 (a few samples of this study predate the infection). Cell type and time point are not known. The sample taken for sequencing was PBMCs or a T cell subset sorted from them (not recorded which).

The CDR3 here is CASSYDGDEQYF. DNA of the CDR3: TGTGCCAGCAGTTACGATGGGGACGAGCAGTACTTC. The rearrangement links TRBV6-6 to TRBJ2-7; no reliable D call. The germline CDR1 and CDR2 sequences are MNHNY and SVGAGI (reference sequence). Trimming shortened V by 2 bases and J by 5 bases, and 7 bases separated the two germline ends. The CDR3 totals 12 residues.